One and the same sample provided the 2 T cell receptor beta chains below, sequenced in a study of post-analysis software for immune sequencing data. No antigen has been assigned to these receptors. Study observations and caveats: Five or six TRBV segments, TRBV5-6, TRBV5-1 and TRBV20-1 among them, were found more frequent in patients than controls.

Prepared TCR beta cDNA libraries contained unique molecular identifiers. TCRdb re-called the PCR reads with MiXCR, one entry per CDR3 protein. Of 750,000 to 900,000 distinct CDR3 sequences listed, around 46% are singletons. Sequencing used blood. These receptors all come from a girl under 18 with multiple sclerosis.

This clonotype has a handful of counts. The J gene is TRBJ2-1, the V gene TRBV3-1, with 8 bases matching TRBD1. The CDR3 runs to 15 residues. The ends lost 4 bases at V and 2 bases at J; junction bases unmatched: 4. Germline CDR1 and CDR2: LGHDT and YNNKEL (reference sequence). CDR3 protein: CASSRGDRTYNEQFF. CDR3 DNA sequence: TGTGCCAGCAGCCGGGGGGACAGGACCTACAATGAGCAGTTCTTC.

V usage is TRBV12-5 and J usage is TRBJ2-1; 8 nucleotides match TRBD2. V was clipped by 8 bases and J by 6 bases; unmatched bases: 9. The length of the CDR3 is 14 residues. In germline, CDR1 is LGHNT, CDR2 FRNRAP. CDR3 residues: CASQVYSGINEQFF. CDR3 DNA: TGTGCTAGTCAAGTTTATAGCGGGATCAATGAGCAGTTCTTC.